A selection of T cell receptor beta chains follows, all from one sample in a study of shared clonotypes between healthy human individuals. The protocol was immunoSEQ multiplex PCR, while the TCRdb copy is restricted to in-frame clones and leaves out a portion. The repertoire holds about 800,000 clones, with 95% to 97% as singletons. Input material: naive CD8+ T cells sorted from blood. The source of these receptors is a man aged 25-45 years in good health. Both conserved end residues are part of each CDR3. A D gene is named only where the DNA matches it firmly. Only some rows state a clone size, as once, few, many or a class for expanded clones.

>NA|TRBJ1-5|TRBV6-1|NA
CASSVYRAILMGNQPQHF
TGTGCCAGCAGTGTGTACAGGGCAATCCTTATGGGCAATCAGCCCCAGCATTTT
>TRBD1|TRBJ1-1|TRBV5-1|once
CASSLRGQGGAEAFF
TGCGCCAGCAGCTTGCGCGGACAGGGAGGCGCTGAAGCTTTCTTT
>NA|TRBJ2-7|TRBV29-1|NA
CSVESASETYEQYF
TGCAGCGTCGAGTCGGCTAGCGAGACCTACGAGCAGTACTTC
>NA|TRBJ2-2|TRBV30|NA
CACPEFGSGENTGELFF
TGTGCCTGCCCGGAATTTGGGTCAGGGGAAAACACCGGGGAGCTGTTTTTT
>NA|TRBJ2-7|TRBV7-3|NA
CASSLGGGPLYEQYF
TGTGCCAGCAGCTTAGGGGGCGGGCCCCTCTACGAGCAGTACTTC
>NA|TRBJ2-7|TRBV11-2|NA
CASSSESGALYEQYF
TGTGCCAGCAGCTCCGAGTCCGGGGCCCTATACGAGCAGTACTTC
>TRBD2|TRBJ2-7|TRBV30|NA
CAWSVPTSGQLAYEQYF
TGTGCCTGGAGTGTACCGACTAGCGGACAACTGGCCTACGAGCAGTACTTC
>NA|TRBJ1-5|TRBV6-5|NA
CASSSGSNQPQHF
TGTGCCAGCAGTTCCGGGAGCAATCAGCCCCAGCATTTT
>TRBD1|TRBJ2-7|TRBV10-3|once
CAISEPDRGTVEQYF
TGTGCCATCAGTGAACCGGACAGGGGGACTGTCGAGCAGTACTTC
>TRBD2|TRBJ2-7|TRBV19|NA
CASSGTSGRSGEQYF
TGTGCCAGTAGTGGTACTAGCGGGAGGAGTGGAGAGCAGTACTTC
>NA|TRBJ2-3|TRBV28|NA
CASSPRLGRRRDTQYF
TGTGCCAGCAGTCCCAGGCTTGGGAGACGAAGAGATACGCAGTATTTT
>NA|TRBJ2-7|TRBV28|NA
CASSLTPKIGRQYF
TGTGCCAGCAGTTTGACCCCTAAGATTGGGCGGCAGTACTTC
>NA|TRBJ2-3|TRBV7-8|NA
CASSLGDGDSTDTQYF
TGTGCCAGCAGCTTAGGGGACGGGGATAGCACAGATACGCAGTATTTT
>NA|TRBJ2-7|TRBV29-1|NA
CSVAAADSFEQYF
TGCAGCGTTGCGGCCGCGGACAGCTTCGAGCAGTACTTC
>NA|TRBJ2-7|TRBV29-1|NA
CSVTKGEAGYEQYF
TGCAGCGTTACAAAGGGGGAGGCAGGCTACGAGCAGTACTTC
>NA|TRBJ2-1|TRBV5-1|NA
CASSLLGRIEQFF
TGCGCCAGCAGCTTGCTCGGAAGGATTGAGCAGTTCTTC
>NA|TRBJ2-7|TRBV10-2|NA
CASRAGVYEQYF
TGCGCCAGCAGAGCAGGGGTTTACGAGCAGTACTTC
>TRBD2|TRBJ2-1|TRBV29-1|NA
CSTRTSGFHEQFF
TGCAGCACCCGGACTAGCGGTTTCCATGAGCAGTTCTTC
>NA|TRBJ2-3|TRBV10-3|NA
CASRPDTLTDTQYF
TGTGCCTCCCGCCCCGACACCCTCACAGATACGCAGTATTTT
>NA|TRBJ2-7|TRBV11-2|NA
CASSRGSAYEQYF
TGTGCCAGCAGCCGTGGGTCCGCCTACGAGCAGTACTTC
>NA|TRBJ2-1|TRBV5-1|NA
CASSLAKGGMANEQFF
TGCGCCAGCAGCTTGGCCAAAGGCGGGATGGCCAATGAGCAGTTCTTC
>NA|TRBJ2-7|TRBV15|once
CATSRSYSGNYEQYF
TGTGCCACCAGCAGGTCTTACTCAGGGAATTACGAGCAGTACTTC
>NA|TRBJ2-7|TRBV27|NA
CASSLRTGLIYEQYF
TGTGCCAGCAGTTTACGAACAGGGCTAATCTACGAGCAGTACTTC
>NA|TRBJ1-4|TRBV15|NA
CATSREMTDPWEKLFF
TGTGCCACCAGCAGAGAGATGACAGACCCTTGGGAAAAACTGTTTTTT
>NA|TRBJ2-3|TRBV4-3|NA
CASSQDRPATDTQYF
TGCGCCAGCAGCCAAGATAGGCCTGCAACAGATACGCAGTATTTT
>TRBD1|TRBJ1-5|TRBV27|NA
CASSPGTGGDQPQHF
TGTGCCAGCAGTCCCGGGACAGGGGGGGATCAGCCCCAGCATTTT
>TRBD1|TRBJ2-7|TRBV10-3|once
CAIGKDRGDEQYF
TGTGCCATCGGGAAGGACAGGGGCGACGAGCAGTACTTC
>TRBD1|TRBJ2-5|TRBV5-6|NA
CASSLGTGPPETQYF
TGTGCCAGCAGCTTGGGGACAGGGCCCCCCGAGACCCAGTACTTC
>NA|TRBJ2-7|TRBV7-3|NA
CASSLTGEDEQYF
TGTGCCAGCAGCTTAACAGGGGAGGACGAGCAGTACTTC
>NA|TRBJ2-7|TRBV7-2|NA
CASRTTDFYEQYF
TGTGCCAGCAGGACTACCGATTTCTACGAGCAGTACTTC
>TRBD1|TRBJ2-7|TRBV7-6|NA
CASSFVTGSYEQYF
TGTGCCAGCAGCTTTGTGACAGGGTCCTACGAGCAGTACTTC
>TRBD1|TRBJ2-7|TRBV18|NA
CASSPWDSETYEQYF
TGTGCCAGCTCACCGTGGGACAGCGAGACCTACGAGCAGTACTTC
>TRBD1|TRBJ2-7|TRBV19|NA
CASSPGQGDYEQYF
TGTGCCAGTAGCCCGGGACAGGGAGATTACGAGCAGTACTTC
>NA|TRBJ2-2|TRBV5-1|NA
CASSLVGETGELFF
TGCGCCAGCAGCTTGGTTGGGGAGACCGGGGAGCTGTTTTTT
>TRBD1|TRBJ2-2|TRBV4-3|NA
CASSQDRGRSTGELFF
TGCGCCAGCAGCCAGGACAGGGGGCGGTCCACCGGGGAGCTGTTTTTT
>NA|TRBJ1-3|TRBV4-1|NA
CASSQVFSGGNTIYF
TGCGCCAGCAGCCAAGTTTTCAGCGGCGGAAACACCATATATTTT
>NA|TRBJ1-5|TRBV4-3|NA
CASSQDYPSNQPQHF
TGCGCCAGCAGCCAAGATTACCCTAGCAATCAGCCCCAGCATTTT
>NA|TRBJ2-7|TRBV5-4|NA
CASSLDSNSYEQYF
TGTGCCAGCAGCTTGGACAGCAACTCCTACGAGCAGTACTTC
>NA|TRBJ1-1|TRBV28|once
CASSPAGFRTEAFF
TGTGCCAGCTCCCCCGCGGGATTTCGCACTGAAGCTTTCTTT
>TRBD1|TRBJ1-1|TRBV10-3|NA
CAISDFGQGNTEAFF
TGTGCCATCAGTGACTTCGGACAGGGGAACACTGAAGCTTTCTTT
>NA|TRBJ2-7|TRBV11-2|few
CASSLETPYEQYF
TGTGCCAGCAGCTTAGAGACCCCCTACGAGCAGTACTTC
>TRBD1|TRBJ2-7|TRBV7-9|few
CATAGTGTEIRQYF
TGTGCCACCGCGGGGACAGGGACCGAAATACGGCAGTACTTC
>NA|TRBJ2-6|TRBV15|NA
CATSTTLRTDPSGANVLTF
TGTGCCACCAGCACCACCCTCCGGACGGACCCTTCTGGGGCCAACGTCCTGACTTTC
>NA|TRBJ2-7|TRBV19|NA
CASSIAWLLEGSYEQYF
TGTGCCAGTAGTATCGCATGGCTCCTCGAAGGGTCCTACGAGCAGTACTTC
>NA|TRBJ2-7|TRBV28|NA
CASSFGMGYEQYF
TGTGCCAGCAGTTTTGGTATGGGCTACGAGCAGTACTTC
>NA|TRBJ2-7|TRBV7-9|NA
CASSEPAGSYEQYF
TGTGCCAGCAGTGAGCCGGCAGGCTCCTACGAGCAGTACTTC
>TRBD2|TRBJ2-5|TRBV28|NA
CASSYTLRASGTGTQYF
TGTGCCAGCAGTTATACATTGAGGGCTAGCGGGACGGGTACCCAGTACTTC
>NA|TRBJ2-5|TRBV14|NA
CASSQEWAATQYF
TGTGCCAGCAGCCAAGAGTGGGCGGCGACCCAGTACTTC